This T cell receptor (beta chain) was obtained from a study of cytomegalovirus exposure and HLA in healthy donors. Study-wide points: TRBV6-2, TRBV6-3 and other indistinguishable V segments were excluded. Highest at DRB1 and lowest at HLA-C, TCR association rates differed among HLA loci in a later analysis. Researchers had no immune exposure information except CMV serostatus available. The classifier reportedly diagnosed cytomegalovirus status with high specificity and sensitivity.

The CDR3 loop spans 14 amino acids. Trimming shortened V by 3 bases and J by 15 bases, and 21 bases separated the two germline ends. Germline V gives CDR1 SGHTA, CDR2 FQGTGA. The primer mix had 60 Vbeta and 13 Jbeta primers. Libraries were prepared by immunoSEQ multiplex PCR; TCRdb keeps only in-frame clonotypes and omits some of them. This table has 140,000 to 150,000 clones, 65% to 80% appearing once. In regard to this clone: What it binds is unknown.

V gene TRBV7-3 combines with J gene TRBJ2-1, with D maybe TRBD2 (6 bases). What was sequenced was PBMCs. This sequence originates from a male donor in good health and CMV-seronegative. DNA for the CDR3: TGTGCCAGCAGCTTCCTAATGGTCCGGGAGTCACCGTTCTTC. Its protein is CASSFLMVRESPFF. The full variable domain, its missing parts supplied by reference TRBV7-3 and TRBJ2-1, is GAGVSQTPSNKVTEKGKYVELRCDPISGHTALYWYRQSLGQGPEFLIYFQGTGAADDSGLPNDRFFAVRPEGSVSTLKIQRTERGDSAVYLCASSFLMVRESPFFGPGTRLTVL.